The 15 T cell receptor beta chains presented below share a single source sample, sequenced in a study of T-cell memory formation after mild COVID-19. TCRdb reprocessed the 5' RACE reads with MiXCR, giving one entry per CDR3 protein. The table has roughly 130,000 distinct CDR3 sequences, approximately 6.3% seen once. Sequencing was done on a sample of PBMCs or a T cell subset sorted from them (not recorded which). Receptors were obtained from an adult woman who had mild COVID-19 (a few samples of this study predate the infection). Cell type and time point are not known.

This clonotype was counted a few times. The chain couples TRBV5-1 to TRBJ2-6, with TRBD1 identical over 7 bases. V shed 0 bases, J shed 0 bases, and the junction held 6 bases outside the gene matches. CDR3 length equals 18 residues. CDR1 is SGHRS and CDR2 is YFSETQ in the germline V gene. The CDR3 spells CASSLGGTASSGANVLTF. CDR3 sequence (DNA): TGCGCCAGCAGCTTGGGGGGGACAGCCTCCTCTGGGGCCAACGTCCTGACTTTC.

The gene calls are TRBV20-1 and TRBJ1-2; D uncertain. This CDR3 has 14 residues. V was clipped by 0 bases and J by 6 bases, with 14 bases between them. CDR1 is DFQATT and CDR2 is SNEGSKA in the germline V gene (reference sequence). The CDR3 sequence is CSAREPGRIDGYTF. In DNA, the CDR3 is TGCAGTGCTAGAGAACCGGGTCGGATAGATGGCTACACCTTC.

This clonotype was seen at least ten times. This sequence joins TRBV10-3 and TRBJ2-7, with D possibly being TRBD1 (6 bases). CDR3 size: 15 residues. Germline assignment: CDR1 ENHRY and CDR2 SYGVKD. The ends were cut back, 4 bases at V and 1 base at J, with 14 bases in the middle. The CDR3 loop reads CAISGLVQGSYEQYF. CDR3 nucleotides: TGTGCCATCAGTGGATTGGTCCAGGGGTCCTACGAGCAGTACTTC.

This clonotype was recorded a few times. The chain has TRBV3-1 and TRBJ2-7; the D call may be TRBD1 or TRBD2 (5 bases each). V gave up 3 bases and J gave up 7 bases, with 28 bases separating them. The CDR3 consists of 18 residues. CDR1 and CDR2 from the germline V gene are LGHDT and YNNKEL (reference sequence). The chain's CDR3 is CASSHTGTHIIPGREQYF. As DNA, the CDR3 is TGTGCCAGCAGCCACACCGGGACCCATATCATCCCCGGTCGGGAGCAGTACTTC.

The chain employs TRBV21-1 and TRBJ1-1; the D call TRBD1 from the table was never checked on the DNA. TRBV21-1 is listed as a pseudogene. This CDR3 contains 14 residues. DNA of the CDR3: TGTGCCACCCAGCAATGGACAGGGACCTCTGAAGCTTTCTTT. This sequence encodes CATQQWTGTSEAFF.

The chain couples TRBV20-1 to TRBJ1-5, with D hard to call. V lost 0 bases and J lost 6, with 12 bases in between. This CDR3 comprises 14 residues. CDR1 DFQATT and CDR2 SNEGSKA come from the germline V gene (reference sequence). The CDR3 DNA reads TGCAGTGCTAGAGACCCGGGGTTGGTTCAGCCCCAGCATTTT. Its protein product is CSARDPGLVQPQHF.

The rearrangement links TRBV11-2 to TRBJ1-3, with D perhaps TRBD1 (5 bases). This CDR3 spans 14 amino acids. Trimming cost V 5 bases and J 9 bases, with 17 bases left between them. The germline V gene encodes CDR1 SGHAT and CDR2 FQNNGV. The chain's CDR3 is CASSTDGAWGTIYF. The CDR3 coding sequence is TGTGCCAGCAGCACAGACGGGGCATGGGGCACCATATATTTT.

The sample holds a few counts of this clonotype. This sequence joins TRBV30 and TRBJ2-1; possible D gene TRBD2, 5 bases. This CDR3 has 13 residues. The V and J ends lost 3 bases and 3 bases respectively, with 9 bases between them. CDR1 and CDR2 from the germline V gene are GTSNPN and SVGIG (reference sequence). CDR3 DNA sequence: TGTGCCTGGAGCGAGCGGTACTACAATGAGCAGTTCTTC. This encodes CAWSERYYNEQFF.

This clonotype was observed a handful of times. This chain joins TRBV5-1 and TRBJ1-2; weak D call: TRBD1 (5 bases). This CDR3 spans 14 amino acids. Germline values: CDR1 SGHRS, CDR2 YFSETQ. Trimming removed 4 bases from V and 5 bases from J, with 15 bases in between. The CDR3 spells CASSRLTGDYGYTF. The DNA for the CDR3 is TGCGCCAGCAGCCGCCTCACAGGTGATTATGGCTACACCTTC.

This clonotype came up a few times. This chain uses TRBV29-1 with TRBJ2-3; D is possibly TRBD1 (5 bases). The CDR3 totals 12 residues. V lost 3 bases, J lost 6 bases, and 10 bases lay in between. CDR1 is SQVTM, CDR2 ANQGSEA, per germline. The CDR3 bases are TGCAGCGTTGACCAGGGTTCTGATACGCAGTATTTT. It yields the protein CSVDQGSDTQYF.

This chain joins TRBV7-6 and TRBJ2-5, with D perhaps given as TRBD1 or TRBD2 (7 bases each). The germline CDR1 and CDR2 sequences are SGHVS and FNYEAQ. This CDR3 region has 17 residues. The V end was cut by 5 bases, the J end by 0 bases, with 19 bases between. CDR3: CASSQGGNRGYQETQYF. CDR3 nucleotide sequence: TGTGCCAGCAGCCAGGGGGGGAACAGGGGATACCAAGAGACCCAGTACTTC.

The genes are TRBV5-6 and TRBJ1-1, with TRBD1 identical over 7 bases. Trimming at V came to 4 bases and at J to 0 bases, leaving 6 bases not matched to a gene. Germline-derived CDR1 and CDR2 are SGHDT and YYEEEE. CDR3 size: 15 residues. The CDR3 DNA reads TGTGCCAGCAGCCCAGGGGGGCCTCTGAACACTGAAGCTTTCTTT. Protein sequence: CASSPGGPLNTEAFF.

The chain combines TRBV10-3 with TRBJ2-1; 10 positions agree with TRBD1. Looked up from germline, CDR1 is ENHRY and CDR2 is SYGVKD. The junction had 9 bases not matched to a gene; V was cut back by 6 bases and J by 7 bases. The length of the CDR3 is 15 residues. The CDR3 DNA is TGTGCCATCAGCAATATTGGACAGGGGGAGAATGAGCAGTTCTTC. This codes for CAISNIGQGENEQFF.

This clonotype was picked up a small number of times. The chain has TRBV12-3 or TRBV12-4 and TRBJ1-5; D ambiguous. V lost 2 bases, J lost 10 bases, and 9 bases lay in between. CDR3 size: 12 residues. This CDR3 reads CASSLTRAPQHF. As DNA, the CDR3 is TGTGCCAGCAGTTTAACACGTGCTCCCCAGCATTTT.

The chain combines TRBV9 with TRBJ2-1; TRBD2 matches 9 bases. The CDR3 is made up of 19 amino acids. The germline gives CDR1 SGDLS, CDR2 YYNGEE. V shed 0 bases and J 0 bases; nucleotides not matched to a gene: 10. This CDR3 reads CASSVDYSGGLPSYNEQFF. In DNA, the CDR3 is TGTGCCAGCAGCGTAGATTATAGCGGGGGCCTCCCCTCCTACAATGAGCAGTTCTTC. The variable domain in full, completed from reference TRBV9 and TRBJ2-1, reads DSGVTQTPKHLITATGQRVTLRCSPRSGDLSVYWYQQSLDQGLQFLIQYYNGEERAKGNILERFSAQQFPDLHSELNLSSLELGDSALYFCASSVDYSGGLPSYNEQFFGPGTRLTVL.